This is a list of T cell receptor beta chains from one sample in a study of blood T cell repertoires in COVID-19. TCRdb's copy holds only in-frame clones and misses some; the assay was immunoSEQ multiplex PCR. The repertoire holds a few hundred thousand clones, with approximately 90% as singletons. Sequencing was carried out using peripheral blood. Receptor source: a man aged 65 to 79 with acute or convalescent COVID-19. Each CDR3 is given with its conserved first and last residue. The D gene is left open where the match is weak. Where a row states a size, it is once, few, many or the class of an expanded clone; other rows omit it.

j_call,d_call,clone_size,v_call,cdr3_nt,cdr3_aa
TRBJ1-2,TRBD1,.,TRBV6-5,TGTGCCAGCGGGGACAGGGGCCCCTATGGCTACACCTTC,CASGDRGPYGYTF
TRBJ1-1,.,.,TRBV18,TGTGCCAGCTCACCAAAAATCTACAGGGTGGACACTGAAGCTTTCTTT,CASSPKIYRVDTEAFF
TRBJ1-2,TRBD1,.,TRBV29-1,TGCAGCGTAAACTACAGGGGAGAAGATGGCTACACCTTC,CSVNYRGEDGYTF
TRBJ2-1,.,.,TRBV30,TGTGCCTGGAGCCCGGTGGTCGGCAATGAGCAGTTCTTC,CAWSPVVGNEQFF
TRBJ1-1,.,.,TRBV2,TGTGCCAGCAGGGGGACATCAGTGAACACTGAAGCTTTCTTT,CASRGTSVNTEAFF
TRBJ1-2,TRBD1,.,TRBV5-6,TGTGCCAGCAGCTTGGTTCAGGGGGGCTATGGCTACACCTTC,CASSLVQGGYGYTF
TRBJ2-7,.,.,TRBV5-1,TGCGCCAGCAGCATCTCAGGGTCGCCGGCCCTCTACGAGCAGTACTTC,CASSISGSPALYEQYF
TRBJ1-5,.,once,TRBV19,TGTGCCAGTATTAGCGGAGGGCAGGGTTATCAGCCCCAGCATTTT,CASISGGQGYQPQHF
TRBJ2-2,.,.,TRBV9,TGTGCCAGCAGCGATTGGCAGGGGGGCACCGGGGAGCTGTTTTTT,CASSDWQGGTGELFF
TRBJ2-3,.,.,TRBV9,TGTGCCAGCAGCCGGAGGGGCGGAGACCCAACAGATACGCAGTATTTT,CASSRRGGDPTDTQYF
TRBJ1-4,TRBD1,few,TRBV3-1/TRBV3-2,TGTGCCAGCAGCCAAAGGGACAGGGGAGAAAAACTGTTTTTT,CASSQRDRGEKLFF
TRBJ1-2,.,once,TRBV29-1,TGCAGCGTTGAAGAACCCAGCGGGGGGCTCAGCACCTTC,CSVEEPSGGLSTF
TRBJ2-5,.,.,TRBV29-1,TGCAGCGTTGAAGACTTGAACAACTTC,CSVEDLNNF
TRBJ2-5,.,.,TRBV19,TGTGCCAGTAGTATCGTGGAGGGCGTGCAGGAGACCCAGTACTTC,CASSIVEGVQETQYF
TRBJ1-1,TRBD1,.,TRBV6-6,TGTGCCAGCAGTAGTACACAGGGGGCTGAAGCTTTCTTT,CASSSTQGAEAFF
TRBJ1-5,TRBD1,.,TRBV18,TGTGCCAGCTCCGGTGGGCAGGGGGCAGGTCAGCCCCAGCATTTT,CASSGGQGAGQPQHF
TRBJ1-1,.,once,TRBV7-2,TGTGCCAGCAGCTTAGTTGGAGGGGTCATGAACACTGAAGCTTTCTTT,CASSLVGGVMNTEAFF
TRBJ2-7,TRBD1,.,TRBV7-2,TGTGCCAGCAGTCTCGGACAGGGGACCTACGAGCAGTACTTC,CASSLGQGTYEQYF
TRBJ2-7,TRBD2,.,TRBV28,TGTGCCAGCATTCTTAGCGGGAGTACCTACGAGCAGTACTTC,CASILSGSTYEQYF
TRBJ2-3,TRBD1,.,TRBV3-1/TRBV3-2,TGTGCCAGCAGCCCCAGAGGGGGCCTCACAGATACGCAGTATTTT,CASSPRGGLTDTQYF
TRBJ2-1,TRBD2,.,TRBV14,TGTGCCAGCAGCCACCTTAGGTCTAGCGGGAGTAATGAGCAGTTCTTC,CASSHLRSSGSNEQFF
TRBJ1-1,.,.,TRBV7-9,TGTGCCAGCAGCTTACATGGGGGCGTAGGCACTGAAGCTTTCTTT,CASSLHGGVGTEAFF
TRBJ2-5,.,.,TRBV7-2,TGTGCCAGCAGCTTCCGCAGGCTGGAGACCCAGTACTTC,CASSFRRLETQYF
TRBJ2-3,TRBD1,.,TRBV10-3,TGTGCCATCAGTGAGTCTCTTCAGGGGGCGACAGATACGCAGTATTTT,CAISESLQGATDTQYF
TRBJ2-6,.,.,TRBV9,TGTGCCAGCAGCGTAGGCGGGGCGATCTCTGGGGCCAACGTCCTGACTTTC,CASSVGGAISGANVLTF
TRBJ2-5,.,.,TRBV6-1,TGTGCCAGCAGTGAATTCGGGAAGGAGGAGACCCAGTACTTC,CASSEFGKEETQYF
TRBJ2-3,.,.,TRBV18,TGTGCCAGCTCACCACGAGGTAGCACAGATACGCAGTATTTT,CASSPRGSTDTQYF
TRBJ2-5,.,.,TRBV5-1,TGCGCCAGCAGCTTGGCCTTTCAGGGCCAGGGGACCCAGTACTTC,CASSLAFQGQGTQYF
TRBJ1-6,TRBD1,.,TRBV7-9,TGTGCCAGCAGCTTCCGACAGGGGTGGACACCCCTCCACTTT,CASSFRQGWTPLHF
TRBJ2-1,TRBD2,.,TRBV3-1/TRBV3-2,TGTGCCAGCAGCCAAGATCCTAGCGGGACTTACAATGAGCAGTTCTTC,CASSQDPSGTYNEQFF
TRBJ2-2,TRBD2,.,TRBV12-3/TRBV12-4,TGTGCCACCGGTAGCGGGAGCCCCGGGGAGCTGTTTTTT,CATGSGSPGELFF
TRBJ2-2,TRBD1,once,TRBV2,TGTGCCAGCACCTCCGACAGGGGTAGGAACACCGGGGAGCTGTTTTTT,CASTSDRGRNTGELFF
TRBJ1-4,TRBD1,.,TRBV4-2,TGTGCCAGCACTTGGGCAGGGGGAAATGAAAAACTGTTTTTT,CASTWAGGNEKLFF
TRBJ2-1,TRBD1,.,TRBV7-6,TGTGCCAGCAGCCGGACAGGCCGGTACAATGAGCAGTTCTTC,CASSRTGRYNEQFF
TRBJ2-1,.,.,TRBV7-8,TGTGCCAGCAGCTTAGGCGTAGTAAATGAGCAGTTCTTC,CASSLGVVNEQFF
TRBJ1-1,.,.,TRBV6-1,TGTGCCAGCAGTGAAAGGGGGGGAACCCGAAAGGCTTTCTTT,CASSERGGTRKAFF
TRBJ1-5,.,.,TRBV5-4,TGTGCCAGCAGCTTGGATGCCGGGTCAAATCAGCCCCAGCATTTT,CASSLDAGSNQPQHF
TRBJ1-2,TRBD1,.,TRBV5-7,TGTGCCAGCAGCTTGGCTGGGACAGGGCACGGCTACACCTTC,CASSLAGTGHGYTF
TRBJ2-5,.,.,TRBV3-1/TRBV3-2,TGTGCCAGCAGCCCCGTAGCGGCTCAAGGGGCCCAGTACTTC,CASSPVAAQGAQYF
TRBJ2-5,.,.,TRBV7-3,TGTGCCAGCAGCTTACGAGGGCAGGGGCCAGAGACCCAGTACTTC,CASSLRGQGPETQYF
TRBJ2-2,TRBD2,.,TRBV30,TGTGCCTTGGGTCGACTAGCGGGTGGGTTTGGCACCGGGGAGCTGTTTTTT,CALGRLAGGFGTGELFF
TRBJ2-7,TRBD2,.,TRBV11-2,TGTGCCAGCAGCTCCTCGCGGGGACTAGCACCCTACGAGCAGTACTTC,CASSSSRGLAPYEQYF
TRBJ2-1,.,.,TRBV7-9,TGTGCCAGCAGCTTGAGCCGGGACAATGAGCAGTTCTTC,CASSLSRDNEQFF
TRBJ1-1,TRBD1,.,TRBV11-2,TGTGCCAGCAGCCGGGACAGTGGCACTGAAGCTTTCTTT,CASSRDSGTEAFF
TRBJ2-6,.,.,TRBV3-1/TRBV3-2,TGTGCCAGCAGCCAGCTCTTAGGCGAGGCGTGGGGGGCCAACGTCCTGACTTTC,CASSQLLGEAWGANVLTF
TRBJ1-6,.,.,TRBV5-6,TGTGCCAGCAGCTTGTTCAGCTATAATTCACCCCTCCACTTT,CASSLFSYNSPLHF
TRBJ1-2,.,.,TRBV21-1,TGTGCCAGCAGCAAATTGGCAGGGGAAGGAGGCTACACCTTC,CASSKLAGEGGYTF
TRBJ1-4,TRBD1,.,TRBV3-1/TRBV3-2,TGTGCCAGCAGCCAAGGTCCAGGGGGGTATGAAAAACTGTTTTTT,CASSQGPGGYEKLFF
TRBJ1-1,.,many,TRBV6-5,TGTGCCAGCTCCGACAGACCCTCGGCTGAAGCTTTCTTT,CASSDRPSAEAFF
TRBJ1-5,.,.,TRBV11-2,TGTGCCAGCAGCTTAGCATCGGGAGGACAGCCCCAGCATTTT,CASSLASGGQPQHF
TRBJ2-3,.,.,TRBV5-1,TGCGCCAGCAGCTTGGCTCCAGGGAGGTCAGGCACAGATACGCAGTATTTT,CASSLAPGRSGTDTQYF
TRBJ2-2,.,.,TRBV3-1/TRBV3-2,TGTGCCAGCAGCCAAGGAGAAGCCGGGGAGCTGTTTTTT,CASSQGEAGELFF
TRBJ2-1,.,.,TRBV7-2,TGTGCCAGCAGCTTGACAGGCTCCTACAATGAGCAGTTCTTC,CASSLTGSYNEQFF